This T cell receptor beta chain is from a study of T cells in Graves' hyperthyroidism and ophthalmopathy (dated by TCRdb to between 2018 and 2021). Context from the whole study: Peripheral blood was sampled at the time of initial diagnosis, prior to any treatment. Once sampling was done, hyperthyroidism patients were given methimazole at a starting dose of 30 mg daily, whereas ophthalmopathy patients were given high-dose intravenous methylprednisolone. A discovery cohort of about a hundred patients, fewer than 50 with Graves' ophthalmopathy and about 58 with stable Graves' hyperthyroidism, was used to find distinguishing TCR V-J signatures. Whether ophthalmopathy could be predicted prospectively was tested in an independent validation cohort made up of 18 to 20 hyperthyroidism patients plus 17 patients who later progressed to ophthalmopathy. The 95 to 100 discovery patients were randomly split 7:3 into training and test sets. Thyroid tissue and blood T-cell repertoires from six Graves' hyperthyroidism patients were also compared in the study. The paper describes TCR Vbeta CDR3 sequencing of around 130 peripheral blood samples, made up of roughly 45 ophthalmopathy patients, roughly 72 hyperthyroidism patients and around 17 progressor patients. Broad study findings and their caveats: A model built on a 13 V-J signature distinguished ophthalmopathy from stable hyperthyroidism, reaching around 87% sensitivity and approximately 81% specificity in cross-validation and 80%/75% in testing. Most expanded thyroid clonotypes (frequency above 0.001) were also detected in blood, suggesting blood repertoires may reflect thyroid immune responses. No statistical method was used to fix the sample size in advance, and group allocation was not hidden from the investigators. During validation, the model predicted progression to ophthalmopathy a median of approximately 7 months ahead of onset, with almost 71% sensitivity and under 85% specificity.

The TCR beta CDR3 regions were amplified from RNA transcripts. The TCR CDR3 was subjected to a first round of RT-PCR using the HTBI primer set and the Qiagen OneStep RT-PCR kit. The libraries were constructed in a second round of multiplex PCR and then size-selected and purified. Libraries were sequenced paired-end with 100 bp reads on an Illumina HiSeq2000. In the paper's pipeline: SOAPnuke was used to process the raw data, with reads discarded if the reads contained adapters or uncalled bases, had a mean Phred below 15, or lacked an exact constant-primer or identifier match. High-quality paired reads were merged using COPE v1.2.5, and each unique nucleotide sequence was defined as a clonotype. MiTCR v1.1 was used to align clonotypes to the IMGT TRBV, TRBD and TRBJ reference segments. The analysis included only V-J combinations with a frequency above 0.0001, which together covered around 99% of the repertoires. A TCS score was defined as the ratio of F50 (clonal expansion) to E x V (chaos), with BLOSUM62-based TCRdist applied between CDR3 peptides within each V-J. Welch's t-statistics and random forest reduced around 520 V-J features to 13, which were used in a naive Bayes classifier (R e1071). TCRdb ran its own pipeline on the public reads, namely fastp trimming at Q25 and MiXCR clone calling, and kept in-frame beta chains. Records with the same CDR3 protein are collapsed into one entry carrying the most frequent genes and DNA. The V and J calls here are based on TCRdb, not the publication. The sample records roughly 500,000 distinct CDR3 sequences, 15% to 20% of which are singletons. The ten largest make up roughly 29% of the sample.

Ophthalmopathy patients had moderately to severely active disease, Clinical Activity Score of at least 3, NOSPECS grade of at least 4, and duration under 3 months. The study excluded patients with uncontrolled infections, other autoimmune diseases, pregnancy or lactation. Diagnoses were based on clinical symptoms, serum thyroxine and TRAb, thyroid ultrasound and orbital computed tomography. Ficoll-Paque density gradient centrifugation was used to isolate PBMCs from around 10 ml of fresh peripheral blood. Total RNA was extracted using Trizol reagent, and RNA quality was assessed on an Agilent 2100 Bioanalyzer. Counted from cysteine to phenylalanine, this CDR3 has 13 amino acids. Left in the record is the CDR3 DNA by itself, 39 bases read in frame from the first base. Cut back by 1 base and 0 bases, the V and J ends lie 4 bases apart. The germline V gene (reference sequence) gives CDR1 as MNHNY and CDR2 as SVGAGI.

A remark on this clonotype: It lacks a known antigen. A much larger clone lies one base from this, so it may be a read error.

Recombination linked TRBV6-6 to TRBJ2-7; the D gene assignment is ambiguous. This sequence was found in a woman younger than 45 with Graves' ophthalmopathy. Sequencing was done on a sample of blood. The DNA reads TGTGCCAGCAGTTACTGGAGCTCCTACGAGCAGTACTTC. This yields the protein CASSYWSSYEQYF.